This passage covers 3 T cell receptor beta chains from one sample sequenced in a study of cytomegalovirus exposure and HLA in healthy donors. The study ran its PCR with 60 Vbeta and 13 Jbeta primers. The protocol was immunoSEQ multiplex PCR, while the TCRdb copy is restricted to in-frame clones and leaves out a portion. The sample carries 100,000 to 150,000 clones, 10% recorded once. The material sequenced was PBMCs. The receptors were gathered from a woman between 18 and 29 years old in good health and CMV-seropositive.

This clone has a handful of counts. V and J are TRBV7-2 and TRBJ2-2, with D tentatively TRBD2 (6 bases). Trimming shortened V by 8 bases and J by 2 bases, and 15 bases separated the two germline ends. Germline V gene lookup returns CDR1 SGHTA and CDR2 FQGNSA. The CDR3 sequence is 15 residues long. CDR3 coding DNA: TGTGCCAGCCCCCCGGGCGGGGTAAACACCGGGGAGCTGTTTTTT. Translation: CASPPGGVNTGELFF. Using reference TRBV7-2 and TRBJ2-2 for the parts outside the CDR3, the full variable domain is GAGVSQSPSNKVTEKGKDVELRCDPISGHTALYWYRQSLGQGLEFLIYFQGNSAPDKSGLPSDRFSAERTGGSVSTLTIQRTQQEDSAVYLCASPPGGVNTGELFFGEGSRLTVL.

The rearrangement uses TRBV28 and TRBJ1-2; D is undetermined. V dropped 2 bases and J dropped 4 bases, with 14 bases sitting between them. The germline CDR1 and CDR2 sequences are MDHEN and SYDVKM. The CDR3 spans 15 residues. The CDR3 DNA reads TGTGCCAGCAGTTTAGGAGGGATTTATTTCTATGGCTACACCTTC. Its translation is CASSLGGIYFYGYTF.

There are a few counts of this clone. This chain connects TRBV7-9 to TRBJ2-1; D call uncertain. This CDR3 has 13 amino acids. Germline V gene lookup returns CDR1 SEHNR and CDR2 FQNEAQ (reference sequence). The V and J ends lost 6 bases and 3 bases respectively, with 9 bases between them. The CDR3 DNA reads TGTGCCAGCAGGGCCCCTAGCTACAATGAGCAGTTCTTC. It yields the protein CASRAPSYNEQFF. The full variable domain, in which reference TRBV7-9 and TRBJ2-1 provide the parts outside the CDR3, is DTGVSQNPRHKITKRGQNVTFRCDPISEHNRLYWYRQTLGQGPEFLTYFQNEAQLEKSRLLSDRFSAERPKGSFSTLEIQRTEQGDSAMYLCASRAPSYNEQFFGPGTRLTVL.